Below, 24 T cell receptor beta chains from the same sample are listed, as sequenced in a study of blood T cell repertoires in COVID-19. Repertoires were generated with immunoSEQ multiplex PCR, while TCRdb's copy carries only in-frame clones and drops some. The top ten clones hold 5% to 7% of a sample with about 300,000 clones, around 89% of them seen once. Sequenced input: peripheral blood. The receptors come from a man between 18 and 35 years old who had recovered from COVID-19.

Note on this clone: Other nucleotide sequences in the sample specify the same CDR3. The V gene is TRBV19, the J gene TRBJ1-1, with D possibly being TRBD1 (5 bases). The CDR3 is made up of 12 amino acids. The V end lost 5 bases, the J end lost 5 bases, and 9 bases lay between the germline ends. Germline values: CDR1 LNHDA, CDR2 SQIVND (reference sequence). The CDR3, as DNA: TGTGCCAGTAGTCCCGGGGGGACTGAAGCTTTCTTT. It codes for CASSPGGTEAFF.

This CDR3 is CASSVALPGLAAYNEQFF. CDR3 DNA: TGTGCCAGCAGCGTAGCTCTACCGGGACTAGCGGCTTACAATGAGCAGTTCTTC. This chain uses TRBV9 with TRBJ2-1; the match to TRBD2 covers 11 bases. Germline lookup yields CDR1 SGDLS and CDR2 YYNGEE. The CDR3 covers 18 residues. Losses at the gene ends were 0 bases for V and 4 bases for J; bases not matched to a gene: 9.

This clone was seen only a few times. The rearrangement links TRBV4-1 to TRBJ1-2; D is unresolved. V was shortened by 1 base and J by 5 bases, with 8 bases between the two germline ends. The V gene's germline CDR1 is MGHRA and CDR2 YSYEKL. CDR3 length: 13 amino acids. The CDR3 protein is CASSQVGEYGYTF. Written as DNA, the CDR3 is TGCGCCAGCAGCCAAGTGGGCGAGTATGGCTACACCTTC.

V and J are TRBV6-2 or TRBV6-3 and TRBJ2-1, with TRBD1 matching over 7 bases. The germline V gene has CDR1 MNHEY and CDR2 SVGEGT. Trimming removed 2 bases from V and 10 bases from J; junction bases left unmatched: 11. The CDR3 runs to 15 residues. CDR3 sequence: CASSYGGTGTVEQFF. Here the CDR3 DNA reads TGTGCCAGCAGTTACGGTGGGACGGGGACAGTCGAGCAGTTCTTC.

This sequence joins TRBV7-2 and TRBJ2-3; the D gene is possibly TRBD2 (6 bases). From germline, CDR1 is SGHTA and CDR2 FQGNSA. The germline V and J ends were trimmed by 2 bases and 0 bases, with 12 bases remaining between them. This CDR3 has 16 amino acids. In DNA, the CDR3 is TGTGCCAGCAGCTTATTAGGCGGGGCTAGCACAGATACGCAGTATTTT. This sequence encodes CASSLLGGASTDTQYF.

The chain combines TRBV27 with TRBJ1-4; D uncertain. This CDR3 has 14 amino acids. In germline, CDR1 is MNHEY, CDR2 SMNVEV (reference sequence). V was clipped by 6 bases and J by 0 bases, with 8 bases between them. The CDR3 DNA follows: TGTGCCAGCAGGCCACTTGCAACTAATGAAAAACTGTTTTTT. Protein product: CASRPLATNEKLFF.

V is TRBV5-1 and J is TRBJ1-1, with TRBD1 matching 9 bases. The CDR3 is 16 residues long. CDR1 and CDR2 from the germline V gene are SGHRS and YFSETQ. V shed 3 bases, J shed 5 bases, and the junction held 11 bases outside the gene matches. CDR3 in amino acids: CASSYRQGVQITEAFF. In DNA, the CDR3 is TGCGCCAGCAGCTATCGACAGGGGGTTCAAATTACTGAAGCTTTCTTT.

CDR3 bases: TGCGCCAGCAGCTCAAGCGGTGCCTCCTACAATGAGCAGTTCTTC. Translation: CASSSSGASYNEQFF. The chain combines TRBV5-1 with TRBJ2-1; a weak D match, TRBD2 (5 bases). Trimming removed 3 bases at V and 0 bases at J, with 10 bases between. The CDR3 contains 15 residues. The germline V gene encodes CDR1 SGHRS and CDR2 YFSETQ.

This chain links TRBV6-5 with TRBJ2-3; 10 bases match TRBD2. Germline V gene lookup returns CDR1 MNHEY and CDR2 SVGAGI. This CDR3 spans 16 amino acids. Losses at the gene ends were 0 bases for V and 8 bases for J; bases not matched to a gene: 8. CDR3 protein: CASSYSIQREGGTQYF. The DNA of the CDR3 is TGTGCCAGCAGTTACTCGATCCAGCGGGAGGGCGGTACGCAGTATTTT.

This chain uses TRBV4-3 with TRBJ2-3; possibly TRBD2 for D (7 bases). With 6 bases removed from V and 3 bases from J, the gap between germline ends came to 13 bases. This CDR3 contains 14 residues. In germline, CDR1 is LGHNA, CDR2 YSLEER. The chain's CDR3 is CASSWGGATDTQYF. In DNA form, the CDR3 reads TGCGCCAGCAGTTGGGGGGGCGCGACAGATACGCAGTATTTT.

The chain joins TRBV18 to TRBJ2-2, with D perhaps TRBD1 (5 bases). Germline V gene lookup returns CDR1 KGHSH and CDR2 LQKENI. The CDR3 has 15 residues. The germline V and J ends were trimmed by 2 bases and 2 bases, with 9 bases remaining between them. The CDR3 DNA reads as TGTGCCAGCTCACCATTCGACAGTAACACCGGGGAGCTGTTTTTT. This sequence encodes CASSPFDSNTGELFF.

J is TRBJ2-7 and V is TRBV5-6; TRBD1 aligns across 8 bases. The trim removed 4 bases at V and 1 base at J, leaving 4 bases unmatched. This CDR3 contains 14 residues. The germline CDR1 and CDR2 sequences are SGHDT and YYEEEE. CDR3 amino acids: CASSHWTGSYEQYF. The CDR3 region has the DNA TGTGCCAGCAGCCATTGGACAGGGTCCTACGAGCAGTACTTC.

This chain connects TRBV12-3 or TRBV12-4 to TRBJ2-1; 7 bases are shared with TRBD2. This CDR3 is built from 13 residues. Germline trimming cut 7 bases from V and 0 bases from J; bases unmatched to any gene: 0. In nucleotides, the CDR3 is TGTGCCAGCACTAGCGGCTCCTACAATGAGCAGTTCTTC. Encoded protein: CASTSGSYNEQFF.

This sequence joins TRBV19 and TRBJ1-5, with D hard to call. CDR1 and CDR2 from the germline V gene are LNHDA and SQIVND (reference sequence). This CDR3 is 16 amino acids long. V shed 4 bases and J shed 1 base, with 14 bases lying between them. This CDR3 is CASSTTGEISNQPQHF. The CDR3 coding sequence is TGTGCCAGTAGTACCACTGGGGAGATAAGCAATCAGCCCCAGCATTTT.

This clone has only one observation. The chain carries TRBV5-1 and TRBJ2-1; possible D gene TRBD2, 6 bases. Per the germline V gene, CDR1 is SGHRS and CDR2 is YFSETQ. Deletions cut 3 bases from V and 10 bases from J, with 20 bases between. CDR3 length: 15 amino acids. The CDR3 sequence: CASSWGAGIGREQFF. CDR3 DNA: TGCGCCAGCAGCTGGGGTGCGGGGATTGGGAGGGAGCAGTTCTTC. Full variable domain (rest looked up from reference TRBV5-1 and TRBJ2-1): KAGVTQTPRYLIKTRGQQVTLSCSPISGHRSVSWYQQTPGQGLQFLFEYFSETQRNKGNFPGRFSGRQFSNSRSEMNVSTLELGDSALYLCASSWGAGIGREQFFGPGTRLTVL.

There are a few counts of this clone. The rearrangement uses TRBV9 and TRBJ1-1; D ambiguous. Germline assignment: CDR1 SGDLS and CDR2 YYNGEE. The CDR3 totals 14 residues. The V end lost 1 base, the J end lost 1 base, and 8 bases lay between the germline ends. In nucleotides, the CDR3 is TGTGCCAGCAGCGTAATACAGTCGAACACTGAAGCTTTCTTT. Residues: CASSVIQSNTEAFF.

The rearrangement uses TRBV6-5 and TRBJ1-2, with 12 bases matching TRBD1. The CDR3 is made up of 15 amino acids. CDR1 is MNHEY and CDR2 is SVGAGI in the germline V gene. V trimming: 2 bases; J trimming: 6 bases; junction bases outside the gene matches: 4. Here the CDR3 DNA reads TGTGCCAGCAGTTACGAAGGGACAGGGGGCCATGGCTACACCTTC. This sequence encodes CASSYEGTGGHGYTF.

V is TRBV10-3 and J is TRBJ1-1; the match to TRBD1 covers 7 bases. V shed 7 bases and J 0 bases; nucleotides not matched to a gene: 5. In germline, CDR1 is ENHRY, CDR2 SYGVKD. The CDR3 spans 14 residues. The CDR3, as DNA: TGTGCCATCACCGCGGGACAGTTGAACACTGAAGCTTTCTTT. It codes for CAITAGQLNTEAFF.

This chain uses TRBV3-1 (or the pseudogene TRBV3-2) with TRBJ2-3, with D maybe TRBD1 (5 bases). Germline V gene data show CDR1 as LGHDT and CDR2 as YNNKEL (reference sequence). This CDR3 region has 17 residues. Trimming left V 0 bases short and J 3 bases short, with 16 bases between. In DNA, the CDR3 is TGTGCCAGCAGCCAAGATACGTCGCCAGGGTCGACAGATACGCAGTATTTT. As protein: CASSQDTSPGSTDTQYF.

CDR3 DNA sequence: TGCAGTGCTCCTTACACCGGGGAGCTGTTTTTT. Its translation: CSAPYTGELFF. The gene calls are TRBV20-1 and TRBJ2-2; no reliable D call. CDR1 and CDR2 (germline): DFQATT, SNEGSKA (reference sequence). V was pared by 5 bases and J by 3 bases, with 4 bases between. There are 11 residues in the CDR3.

This chain connects TRBV5-1 to TRBJ2-3; TRBD2 aligns across 14 bases. Germline V gene sequence: CDR1 SGHRS, CDR2 YFSETQ. The CDR3 length is 16 residues. Trimming at V came to 4 bases and at J to 10 bases, leaving 11 bases not matched to a gene. The CDR3 DNA is TGCGCCAGCAGCGCTGAACCGGGACTAGCGGGGGTGGCGCAGTATTTT. Translated, it gives CASSAEPGLAGVAQYF.

The chain carries TRBV6-5 and TRBJ1-2, with D perhaps TRBD1 (5 bases). V was trimmed by 2 bases and J by 4 bases, leaving 8 bases between them. The CDR3 spans 13 residues. Germline loops: CDR1 MNHEY, CDR2 SVGAGI. The CDR3 is CASSYRGIYGYTF. The CDR3 DNA reads TGTGCCAGCAGTTACAGGGGTATCTATGGCTACACCTTC.

The chain couples TRBV12-5 to TRBJ2-3; possibly TRBD1 for D (6 bases). Trimming removed 2 bases at V and 5 bases at J, with 14 bases between. This CDR3 is built from 15 residues. Germline CDR1 is LGHNT and CDR2 is FRNRAP. Here the CDR3 reads CASGLRQGKLDTQYF. CDR3 nucleotide sequence: TGTGCTAGTGGTTTGAGGCAGGGGAAGTTAGATACGCAGTATTTT.

V usage is TRBV6-5 and J usage is TRBJ1-4, with 10 bases that match TRBD1. Looked up from germline, CDR1 is MNHEY and CDR2 is SVGAGI. The junction had 0 bases not matched to a gene; V was cut back by 2 bases and J by 6 bases. The CDR3 contains 14 residues. In DNA form, the CDR3 reads TGTGCCAGCAGTTACGGGACAGGGGATGAAAAACTGTTTTTT. It is translated as CASSYGTGDEKLFF.